A selection of T cell receptor beta chains follows, all from one sample in a study of T cells in Graves' hyperthyroidism and ophthalmopathy. From the multiplex PCR reads, TCRdb called clonotypes with MiXCR, one entry per CDR3 protein. The sample has 650,000 to 850,000 distinct CDR3 sequences, roughly a sixth seen once. The specimen was blood. These receptors were taken from a woman between 45 and 60 years old with Graves' hyperthyroidism that later progressed to Graves' ophthalmopathy. The CDR3 runs from the conserved cysteine through the conserved F or W. D genes are given only for firm matches. Size is omitted from some rows. Given values are once, few, many or a class for expanded clones.

J,D,V,size,length,CDR3,DNA
TRBJ2-7,-,TRBV5-6,-,17,CASNTERTSSSTTRQYF,TGTGCCAGCAACACTGAACGCACCAGCTCCTCTACTACGAGGCAGTACTTC
TRBJ2-4,-,TRBV6-1,few,15,CASSNWGAAKNIQYF,TGTGCCAGCAGTAATTGGGGGGCAGCCAAAAACATTCAGTACTTC
TRBJ2-2,-,TRBV12-3/TRBV12-4,few,14,CASIRGLNTGELFF,TGTGCCAGCATAAGGGGGTTGAACACCGGGGAGCTGTTTTTT
TRBJ1-1,-,TRBV4-1,many,17,CASSQRTLLRMNTEAFF,TGCGCCAGCAGCCAACGGACCCTTCTCCGCATGAACACTGAAGCTTTCTTT
TRBJ1-4,-,TRBV19,few,15,CASTDGFGTNEKLFF,TGTGCCAGTACCGACGGGTTCGGGACTAATGAAAAACTGTTTTTT
TRBJ1-2,TRBD1,TRBV3-1,few,15,CASSQVDRGYYGYTF,TGTGCCAGCAGCCAAGTGGACAGGGGTTACTATGGCTACACCTTC
TRBJ2-1,TRBD2,TRBV5-1,-,20,CASSSLGLRGSPSSYNEQFF,TGCGCCAGCAGCTCACTAGGGTTGCGGGGGTCTCCGAGCTCCTACAATGAGCAGTTCTTC
TRBJ2-1,-,TRBV20-1,few,14,CSAREAGDDNEQFF,TGCAGTGCTAGAGAGGCAGGAGATGACAATGAGCAGTTCTTC
TRBJ1-2,-,TRBV30,many,14,CAWSVAREIYGYTF,TGTGCCTGGAGTGTAGCCAGGGAAATATATGGCTACACCTTC
TRBJ2-7,-,TRBV5-1,many,16,CASSTTGTTSSYEQYF,TGCGCCAGCAGCACGACCGGGACAACAAGCTCCTACGAGCAGTACTTC
TRBJ1-1,-,TRBV11-1,many,11,CASSSFGEAFF,TGTGCCAGCAGCTCTTTTGGGGAAGCTTTCTTT
TRBJ2-3,-,TRBV5-5,many,16,CASSPRADLVSDTQYF,TGTGCCAGCAGCCCTCGGGCGGACCTGGTGTCGGATACGCAGTATTTT
TRBJ2-2,TRBD1,TRBV24-1,-,16,CATSDLIGGYTGELFF,TGTGCCACCAGTGATTTGATAGGGGGCTACACCGGGGAGCTGTTTTTT
TRBJ1-6,-,TRBV7-2,few,14,CASSLAWQNSPLHF,TGTGCCAGCAGCTTAGCCTGGCAGAATTCACCCCTCCACTTT
TRBJ1-1,TRBD1,TRBV20-1,-,15,CSARLTGFRNTEAFF,TGCAGTGCTAGACTGACAGGGTTTAGGAACACTGAAGCTTTCTTT
TRBJ1-6,TRBD1,TRBV12-3/TRBV12-4,many,13,CASTLTGGSPLHF,TGTGCCAGCACTCTGACAGGGGGTTCACCCCTCCACTTT
TRBJ2-5,TRBD2,TRBV11-2,many,15,CASSLTSGGHETQYF,TGTGCCAGCAGCTTAACTAGCGGGGGCCACGAGACCCAGTACTTC
TRBJ2-2,-,TRBV4-1,-,16,CASSQRIGGATGELFF,TGCGCCAGCAGCCAAAGGATTGGGGGGGCCACCGGGGAGCTGTTTTTT
TRBJ2-5,-,TRBV7-2,-,16,CASSYRLGRRKETQYF,TGTGCCAGCAGCTACCGATTGGGGAGAAGAAAAGAGACCCAGTACTTC
TRBJ2-6,TRBD1,TRBV12-3/TRBV12-4,once,18,CASSLGGTGYSGANVLTF,TGTGCCAGCAGTTTAGGCGGGACAGGCTACTCTGGGGCCAACGTCCTGACTTTC
TRBJ1-1,TRBD1,TRBV7-8,few,12,CASSFDRAEAFF,TGTGCCAGCAGCTTTGACAGGGCTGAAGCTTTCTTT
TRBJ1-2,-,TRBV9,many,14,CASSAEGGRGGYTF,TGTGCCAGCAGCGCCGAGGGGGGAAGAGGCGGCTACACCTTC
TRBJ2-1,TRBD1,TRBV20-1,many,13,CSAPGQGGNEQFF,TGCAGTGCTCCGGGACAGGGAGGGAATGAGCAGTTCTTC